This T cell receptor beta chain was retrieved from a study of human T cells and chemical hapten exposure. About the research overall: Small pooled library volume differences chiefly drove per-sample TCR yield variation.

There are many counts of this clonotype. Time point meaning: pre-sensitization, week 0. Treatment reported: therapeutic diphenylcyclopropenone sensitization with weekly scalp DPC. It was from unfractionated whole blood that total RNA was extracted. For the library, individual cDNA molecules each received unique molecular identifiers. TCRdb fed the RACE reads into MiXCR, producing one record per CDR3 protein. Among tens of thousands of distinct CDR3 sequences listed, about 10% were seen once. The receptor was derived from a woman between 35 and 50 years old with alopecia areata. Some clones in this sample may be carry-over from other donors' samples. This sample comprised whole blood, obtained in connection with sensitization to the hapten diphenylcyclopropenone (DPC).

The CDR3 loop reads CASSVLTGTSEAFF. The DNA for the CDR3 is TGTGCCAGCAGTGTACTAACAGGGACCTCTGAAGCTTTCTTT. The rearrangement uses TRBV2 and TRBJ1-1, with a possible D match to TRBD1 (6 bases). The germline V gene encodes CDR1 SNHLY and CDR2 FYNNEI. V gave up 4 bases and J gave up 6 bases, with 15 bases separating them. This CDR3 contains 14 residues.